This record concerns one T cell receptor (beta chain) sequence. What it recognizes is unknown. Germline V CDR1 and CDR2: MGHRA, YSYEKL. V was shortened by 4 bases and J by 0 bases, with 14 bases between the two germline ends. CDR3 length: 16 amino acids. Related graft donors supplied nonmyeloablative bone marrow transplants, and mixed chimerism was transient. The source of the sample is a study of Tregs in tolerant kidney transplant recipients. Generated by immunoSEQ multiplex PCR, the TCRdb table keeps only in-frame clones and is missing some. Of some 57,000 clones detected, roughly nine tenths appear once; the ten largest clones hold about 16%. Study conclusions and caveats: Findings come from small patient numbers and require larger validation. Tregs expanded with activated donor B cells seemed most donor-specific. Biological reproducibility was not directly addressed, but technical replication error appeared minimal.

The chain has TRBV4-1 and TRBJ2-3; tentatively, D is TRBD2 (5 bases). The TCR was taken from a human patient who received a combined kidney and bone marrow transplant. Some T cells may arise from the graft donor. The source was CD8+ T cells from blood (PBMCs), collected 24 months after the transplant. CDR3 sequence (DNA): TGCGCCAGCAGCCGCTCCGGACTGCCTAGCACAGATACGCAGTATTTT. Amino acid sequence: CASSRSGLPSTDTQYF.